These 15 T cell receptor beta chains were all obtained from the same sample, sequenced in a study of cytomegalovirus exposure and HLA in healthy donors. This PCR relied on a set of 60 Vbeta primers and 13 Jbeta primers. Some clones are missing from TCRdb's copy, which holds only in-frame ones; the method was immunoSEQ multiplex PCR. The sample lists fewer than 140,000 clones; around 80% were seen once. Specimen: PBMCs. Source of these receptors: a man in his forties in good health and CMV-seronegative.

This chain's CDR3 is CASIYGQAEAFF. The CDR3, as DNA: TGTGCCAGCATCTACGGACAGGCTGAAGCTTTCTTT. The rearrangement links TRBV6-1 to TRBJ1-1, with TRBD1 identical over 7 bases. The CDR3 contains 12 residues. CDR1 is MNHNS and CDR2 is SASEGT in the germline V gene. Losses at the gene ends were 7 bases for V and 6 bases for J; bases not matched to a gene: 5.

The chain joins TRBV2 to TRBJ1-5; D may be TRBD1 (6 bases). Per the germline V gene, CDR1 is SNHLY and CDR2 is FYNNEI. Trimming left V 6 bases short and J 7 bases short, with 19 bases between. The CDR3 extends over 15 amino acids. The CDR3 DNA sequence: TGTGCCAGCAGGGGCGTTGGACAGAAAATACAGCCCCAGCATTTT. Translating it yields CASRGVGQKIQPQHF.

J is TRBJ2-2 and V is TRBV6-1, with D perhaps matching TRBD1 (5 bases). The V gene lost 1 base and the J gene lost 5 bases, with 11 bases spanning the gap. The germline V gene encodes CDR1 MNHNS and CDR2 SASEGT. The CDR3 spans 15 residues. The CDR3 is CASSEGQGITGELFF. The CDR3 coding sequence is TGTGCCAGCAGTGAAGGTCAGGGTATAACCGGGGAGCTGTTTTTT.

The chain couples TRBV7-2 to TRBJ1-1; D is possibly TRBD1 (5 bases). This CDR3 has 14 amino acids. Looked up from germline, CDR1 is SGHTA and CDR2 is FQGNSA. V was trimmed by 1 base and J by 11 bases, leaving 17 bases between them. The CDR3 coding sequence is TGTGCCAGCAGCTTAGGGGCACTCCAGGGTACGGCTTTCTTT. It encodes CASSLGALQGTAFF.

The chain has TRBV7-6 and TRBJ2-1; 8 nucleotides agree with TRBD2. The CDR3 is 16 residues long. V gave up 4 bases and J gave up 2 bases; unmatched junction bases: 7. The germline V gene has CDR1 SGHVS and CDR2 FNYEAQ. CDR3 region: CASSSITGGPYNEQFF. The CDR3 DNA sequence: TGTGCCAGCAGCTCAATCACGGGGGGGCCCTACAATGAGCAGTTCTTC.

This chain links TRBV28 with TRBJ2-1, with 7 bases identical to TRBD1. V trimming: 6 bases; J trimming: 5 bases; junction bases outside the gene matches: 7. CDR1 and CDR2 (germline): MDHEN, SYDVKM. This CDR3 is built from 14 residues. The CDR3 region has the DNA TGTGCCAGCAGCCTGACAGGGTACCACAATGAGCAGTTCTTC. Its translation: CASSLTGYHNEQFF.

The rearrangement links TRBV28 to TRBJ1-2; tentative D call: TRBD1 (6 bases). The V gene lost 2 bases and the J gene lost 5 bases, with 9 bases spanning the gap. Germline CDR1 is MDHEN and CDR2 is SYDVKM. There are 13 residues in the CDR3. CDR3 in DNA: TGTGCCAGCAGTTTAGGACAGATGTATGGCTACACCTTC. This codes for CASSLGQMYGYTF.

This chain connects TRBV19 to TRBJ1-6; no reliable D call. The germline V and J ends were trimmed by 7 bases and 7 bases, with 11 bases remaining between them. This CDR3 is built from 13 residues. Germline CDR1 and CDR2: LNHDA and SQIVND (reference sequence). The CDR3 region has the DNA TGTGCCAGTAAGGAGGCAGGAAATTCACCCCTCCACTTT. Translation: CASKEAGNSPLHF.

The genes are TRBV5-4 and TRBJ2-5, with 9 bases lining up with TRBD1. Trimming cost V 4 bases and J 3 bases; bases outside gene matches: 4. This CDR3 is 14 amino acids long. Per germline, CDR1 SGHNT and CDR2 YYREEE (reference sequence). CDR3 coding DNA: TGTGCCAGCAGCCCTGGGACAGGGAAAGAGACCCAGTACTTC. This translates into CASSPGTGKETQYF. Complete variable domain (other parts from reference TRBV5-4 and TRBJ2-5): ETGVTQSPTHLIKTRGQQVTLRCSSQSGHNTVSWYQQALGQGPQFIFQYYREEENGRGNFPPRFSGLQFPNYSSELNVNALELDDSALYLCASSPGTGKETQYFGPGTRLLVL.

The chain couples TRBV5-5 to TRBJ2-2; TRBD2 matches at 7 bases. The V segment lost 7 bases and the J segment 1 base; nucleotides outside the gene matches: 10. Germline assignment: CDR1 SGHKS and CDR2 YYEKEE (reference sequence). The CDR3 spans 16 residues. CDR3 region: CASGPVVAGNTGELFF. The CDR3 DNA follows: TGTGCCAGCGGACCCGTGGTAGCGGGGAACACCGGGGAGCTGTTTTTT.

This chain joins TRBV9 and TRBJ2-5, with 14 bases fitting TRBD2. Trimming at V came to 4 bases and at J to 7 bases, leaving 6 bases not matched to a gene. The germline V gene has CDR1 SGDLS and CDR2 YYNGEE. There are 15 residues in the CDR3. The CDR3, as DNA: TGTGCCAGCAGCCCGGACGGACTAGCGGGGGGGACCCAGTACTTC. Protein: CASSPDGLAGGTQYF. Looking up the rest from reference TRBV9 and TRBJ2-5 gives the full variable domain: DSGVTQTPKHLITATGQRVTLRCSPRSGDLSVYWYQQSLDQGLQFLIQYYNGEERAKGNILERFSAQQFPDLHSELNLSSLELGDSALYFCASSPDGLAGGTQYFGPGTRLLVL.

The rearrangement joins TRBV27 to TRBJ2-3, with 7 positions matching TRBD1. This CDR3 comprises 15 residues. Germline V gene data show CDR1 as MNHEY and CDR2 as SMNVEV (reference sequence). Trimming at V came to 1 base and at J to 1 base, leaving 2 bases not matched to a gene. CDR3 in DNA: TGTGCCAGCAGTTTATACAGGGGTGGCACAGATACGCAGTATTTT. Its protein product is CASSLYRGGTDTQYF.

V usage is TRBV12-5 and J usage is TRBJ2-7, with no clear D. V dropped 5 bases and J dropped 3 bases, with 8 bases sitting between them. The germline V gene has CDR1 LGHNT and CDR2 FRNRAP. The CDR3 has 12 residues. CDR3 bases: TGTGCTAGTGGTCAGTCAGGCTACGAGCAGTACTTC. As protein: CASGQSGYEQYF.

This chain uses TRBV5-6 with TRBJ1-5; a weak D match, TRBD1 (5 bases). Trimming took off 4 bases at V and 4 bases at J, with 18 bases between the two ends. The CDR3 length is 16 residues. CDR1 is SGHDT, CDR2 YYEEEE, per germline. CDR3 sequence (DNA): TGTGCCAGCAGCCCCCTACGGGGGGGTAGGAATCAGCCCCAGCATTTT. Amino acid sequence: CASSPLRGGRNQPQHF. Supplemented by reference TRBV5-6 and TRBJ1-5, the full variable domain reads DAGVTQSPTHLIKTRGQQVTLRCSPKSGHDTVSWYQQALGQGPQFIFQYYEEEERQRGNFPDRFSGHQFPNYSSELNVNALLLGDSALYLCASSPLRGGRNQPQHFGDGTRLSIL.

This chain connects TRBV19 to TRBJ1-2, with 10 positions matching TRBD1. This CDR3 has 15 residues. V gave up 5 bases and J gave up 2 bases; unmatched junction bases: 5. Germline V lookup: CDR1 LNHDA, CDR2 SQIVND (reference sequence). Here the CDR3 reads CASSFPGQGNYGYTF. The CDR3 nucleotides read TGTGCCAGTAGTTTCCCGGGACAGGGGAACTATGGCTACACCTTC.